The 11 T cell receptor beta chains given below trace back to one sample, sequenced in a study of T cell clones after liver transplantation. This table comes from immunoSEQ multiplex PCR, and its TCRdb copy is limited to in-frame clones, with some not included. The data contain fewer than 45,000 clones, roughly 84% of them singletons. Sequencing was performed on CD4+ T cells from blood, taken 24 months after liver transplant. The receptors originated from a human patient who received a liver transplant. Some T cells may be graft donor cells.

The V call is TRBV14, the J call TRBJ2-7; 10 nucleotides align to TRBD2. This CDR3 has 17 amino acids. Germline V CDR1 and CDR2: SGHDN, FVKESK. V shed 2 bases and J 5 bases; nucleotides not matched to a gene: 12. The CDR3 region is CASSQRALAGAGNEQYF. The CDR3 DNA sequence: TGTGCCAGCAGCCAAAGAGCTCTAGCGGGGGCCGGTAACGAGCAGTACTTC.

This chain connects TRBV5-6 to TRBJ2-7; TRBD1 is a possible D gene (7 bases). This CDR3 is 15 amino acids long. Germline loops: CDR1 SGHDT, CDR2 YYEEEE. Between the trimmed V and J ends, which lost 2 bases and 3 bases, there was a span of 15 bases. CDR3 bases: TGTGCCAGCAGCTTAGGTGGAGGGGGCGTCTACGAGCAGTACTTC. Translation: CASSLGGGGVYEQYF.

V gene TRBV7-9 combines with J gene TRBJ2-1; TRBD2 agrees at 7 bases. V lost 4 bases and J lost 5; bases outside the gene matches: 11. Germline-derived CDR1 and CDR2 are SEHNR and FQNEAQ (reference sequence). The CDR3 is made up of 16 amino acids. CDR3 amino acids: CASSSLGGGPHNEQFF. CDR3 DNA sequence: TGTGCCAGCAGCTCGCTGGGGGGAGGGCCCCACAATGAGCAGTTCTTC.

J is TRBJ2-2 and V is TRBV27; no firm D call. Trimming cost V 1 base and J 3 bases, with 6 bases left between them. Germline CDR1 is MNHEY and CDR2 is SMNVEV (reference sequence). This CDR3 contains 14 residues. CDR3 sequence (DNA): TGTGCCAGCAGTTTATTGGCAGACACCGGGGAGCTGTTTTTT. Protein sequence: CASSLLADTGELFF.

The chain is built from TRBV28 and TRBJ1-2, with 8 bases fitting TRBD1. The CDR3 sequence is 14 residues long. Germline V gene data show CDR1 as MDHEN and CDR2 as SYDVKM. The J segment lost 2 bases and the V segment lost 7 bases, leaving 6 bases of the junction unmatched. CDR3 coding DNA: TGTGCCAGCACCCCAGGGGGCTTAAACTATGGCTACACCTTC. This translates into CASTPGGLNYGYTF.

The chain joins TRBV7-3 to TRBJ1-1; D uncertain. The CDR3 extends over 13 amino acids. Trimming shortened V by 0 bases and J by 11 bases, and 13 bases separated the two germline ends. Germline CDR1 and CDR2: SGHTA and FQGTGA. CDR3 protein: CASSLTSRLEAFF. The CDR3 DNA sequence: TGTGCCAGCAGCTTAACGTCGAGACTTGAGGCTTTCTTT. Together with reference TRBV7-3 and TRBJ1-1, the CDR3 gives the full variable domain: GAGVSQTPSNKVTEKGKYVELRCDPISGHTALYWYRQSLGQGPEFLIYFQGTGAADDSGLPNDRFFAVRPEGSVSTLKIQRTERGDSAVYLCASSLTSRLEAFFGQGTRLTVV.

This rearrangement joins TRBV28 to TRBJ2-7; tentatively, D is TRBD2 (5 bases). The germline V and J ends were trimmed by 5 bases and 7 bases, with 15 bases remaining between them. The V gene's germline CDR1 is MDHEN and CDR2 SYDVKM. The length of the CDR3 is 13 residues. The CDR3: CASSLPPPGEQYF. The CDR3 DNA reads as TGTGCCAGCAGTCTCCCGCCCCCGGGAGAGCAGTACTTC. The full variable domain, with the rest looked up from reference TRBV28 and TRBJ2-7, is DVKVTQSSRYLVKRTGEKVFLECVQDMDHENMFWYRQDPGLGLRLIYFSYDVKMKEKGDIPEGYSVSREKKERFSLILESASTNQTSMYLCASSLPPPGEQYFGPGTRLTVT.

The CDR3 DNA sequence: TGCAGTGCTCCCCGGGGGAATGAGCAGTTCTTC. Translating it yields CSAPRGNEQFF. The genes are TRBV20-1 and TRBJ2-1; tentative D call: TRBD2 (6 bases). V lost 5 bases and J 7 bases, leaving 9 bases between the germline ends. The CDR3 totals 11 residues. Germline V CDR1 and CDR2: DFQATT, SNEGSKA (reference sequence).

This chain joins TRBV2 and TRBJ2-1; 11 positions match TRBD2. The CDR3 runs to 15 residues. The V gene's germline CDR1 is SNHLY and CDR2 FYNNEI. The trim removed 3 bases at V and 9 bases at J, leaving 7 bases unmatched. CDR3 loop: CASSERLAGGGEQFF. CDR3 nucleotide sequence: TGTGCCAGCAGTGAGAGGCTAGCGGGGGGCGGTGAGCAGTTCTTC.

The V gene is TRBV18, the J gene TRBJ2-6; unclear D gene. The CDR3 totals 14 residues. CDR1 and CDR2 from the germline V gene are KGHSH and LQKENI. Trimming removed 5 bases at V and 0 bases at J, with 5 bases between. CDR3 bases: TGTGCCAGCTCAATCGACTCTGGGGCCAACGTCCTGACTTTC. It yields the protein CASSIDSGANVLTF. Drawing the rest from reference TRBV18 and TRBJ2-6, the complete variable domain is NAGVMQNPRHLVRRRGQEARLRCSPMKGHSHVYWYRQLPEEGLKFMVYLQKENIIDESGMPKERFSAEFPKEGPSILRIQQVVRGDSAAYFCASSIDSGANVLTFGAGSRLTVL.

The V and J genes are TRBV14 and TRBJ1-1; no clear D gene. The CDR3 is 14 amino acids. The germline V and J ends were trimmed by 4 bases and 4 bases, with 13 bases remaining between them. CDR1 is SGHDN and CDR2 is FVKESK in the germline V gene. CDR3 bases: TGTGCCAGCAGCCTCCCGCACGGGTCCACTGAAGCTTTCTTT. Encoded protein: CASSLPHGSTEAFF.